Following are 3 T cell receptor beta chains from one sample sequenced in a study of shared clonotypes between healthy human individuals. Profiled with immunoSEQ multiplex PCR; TCRdb holds only in-frame clones, not every one. The table lists about 2 million clones, around 95% of them singletons. Sequences were obtained from naive CD4+ T cells sorted from blood. The subset: CD45RA+ positively selected. These receptors originate from a man aged 18 to 35 in good health.

This chain joins TRBV19 and TRBJ1-1; no reliable D call. The V gene's germline CDR1 is LNHDA and CDR2 SQIVND (reference sequence). The germline V and J ends were trimmed by 3 bases and 3 bases, with 8 bases remaining between them. This CDR3 spans 13 amino acids. CDR3 nucleotides: TGTGCCAGTAGTATTAGGGTAGACACTGAAGCTTTCTTT. Translation: CASSIRVDTEAFF.

This rearrangement joins TRBV25-1 to TRBJ1-2, with D tentatively TRBD1 (6 bases). The CDR3 is 17 amino acids. Between the trimmed V and J ends, which lost 4 bases and 4 bases, there was a span of 22 bases. The germline V gene encodes CDR1 MGHDK and CDR2 SYGVNS. The CDR3 region is CASSAKPGQTNPYGYTF. CDR3 DNA sequence: TGTGCCAGCAGTGCAAAACCCGGACAGACTAACCCCTATGGCTACACCTTC.

Worth noting for this clone: The sample carries other DNA sequences with the same CDR3. The CDR3 is CASSLAGTAGNTIYF. The CDR3 coding sequence is TGTGCCAGCAGCTTAGCAGGGACAGCTGGAAACACCATATATTTT. The J gene is TRBJ1-3, the V gene TRBV7-9; TRBD1 matches at 7 bases. Germline values: CDR1 SEHNR, CDR2 FQNEAQ (reference sequence). The length of the CDR3 is 15 residues. J gave up 2 bases and V 0 bases, and 1 base lay outside the gene matches.